Reported below is one TCR beta chain. J was trimmed by 1 base and V by 4 bases; bases with no gene match: 4. The CDR3 is made up of 15 amino acids. The germline gives CDR1 SGHAT, CDR2 FQDESV (reference sequence). This entry belongs to a study of blood T cell repertoires in COVID-19. Across the whole study: Material from acute and convalescent COVID-19 was sourced from the United States, Italy and Spain.

In the original analysis: By means of reference gene primer amplification, nucleated cell counts were estimated. Method: immunoSEQ multiplex PCR; TCRdb's copy keeps in-frame clones and lacks some. That table is the source of V, J and clone size, and D and trimming were worked out from the DNA. The data contain about 210,000 clones, 70% to 90% of them seen just once; the ten biggest clones take up roughly 13%. This clonotype was sampled from a human donor in a cohort sampled during active COVID-19. Sequenced: peripheral blood. The V call is TRBV11-1, the J call TRBJ2-7; 10 positions agree with TRBD2. The DNA of the CDR3 is TGTGCCAGCAGCTCTGAACTAGCGGGATCCTACGAGCAGTACTTC. This translates into CASSSELAGSYEQYF.